This entry lists 29 T cell receptor beta chains sequenced from one sample in a study of blood T cell repertoires in COVID-19. Assay used: immunoSEQ multiplex PCR; TCRdb lists only in-frame clones, some missing. Of some 130,000 clones listed, roughly nine tenths are singletons. Sequencing used peripheral blood. The receptor set was obtained from a man aged 50-59 years with active COVID-19.

The genes are TRBV6-1 and TRBJ2-4; D ambiguous. The CDR3 contains 13 residues. V dropped 3 bases and J dropped 7 bases, with 10 bases sitting between them. Germline CDR1 reads MNHNS; CDR2 reads SASEGT. CDR3 region: CASSDGPPNIQYF. DNA for the CDR3: TGTGCCAGCAGTGATGGCCCACCGAACATTCAGTACTTC.

The V and J genes are TRBV6-5 and TRBJ2-5; D is unclear. CDR3 length equals 15 residues. Germline CDR1 reads MNHEY; CDR2 reads SVGAGI. V shed 6 bases and J shed 4 bases, with 18 bases lying between them. The CDR3 loop reads CASSLPRRLGETQYF. The CDR3 DNA is TGTGCCAGCAGCCTCCCCCGGCGGCTCGGAGAGACCCAGTACTTC.

V and J are TRBV6-6 and TRBJ1-3; D might be TRBD1 (6 bases). V lost 7 bases, J lost 0 bases, and 16 bases lay in between. The germline CDR1 and CDR2 sequences are MNHNY and SVGAGI (reference sequence). The CDR3 runs to 16 residues. In nucleotides, the CDR3 is TGTGCCAGCACCCATGGGGGGGCGAGCTCTGGAAACACCATATATTTT. It encodes CASTHGGASSGNTIYF.

The V and J genes are TRBV12-3 or TRBV12-4 and TRBJ1-2; the D gene is possibly TRBD1 (6 bases). V was pared by 5 bases and J by 4 bases, with 11 bases between. CDR3 length: 13 amino acids. CDR3 sequence (DNA): TGTGCCAGCAGTCAAGTGGGGGCCTATGGCTACACCTTC. It encodes CASSQVGAYGYTF.

The V call is TRBV18, the J call TRBJ1-5; possibly TRBD1 for D (5 bases). CDR3 length: 14 residues. The ends were cut back, 4 bases at V and 1 base at J, with 8 bases in the middle. The germline V gene encodes CDR1 KGHSH and CDR2 LQKENI. CDR3 sequence (DNA): TGTGCCAGCTCACTTAGACAGAGCAATCAGCCCCAGCATTTT. This sequence encodes CASSLRQSNQPQHF. The complete variable domain, with remaining parts taken from reference TRBV18 and TRBJ1-5, reads NAGVMQNPRHLVRRRGQEARLRCSPMKGHSHVYWYRQLPEEGLKFMVYLQKENIIDESGMPKERFSAEFPKEGPSILRIQQVVRGDSAAYFCASSLRQSNQPQHFGDGTRLSIL.

The chain carries TRBV2 and TRBJ2-1; D is perhaps TRBD2 (5 bases). This CDR3 is 10 amino acids long. V was shortened by 7 bases and J by 9 bases, with 7 bases between the two germline ends. Germline lookup yields CDR1 SNHLY and CDR2 FYNNEI. In DNA, the CDR3 is TGTGCCAGCAATCGGGGTGAGCAGTTCTTC. Protein: CASNRGEQFF.

The chain joins TRBV5-1 to TRBJ1-1; D is unclear. Germline lookup yields CDR1 SGHRS and CDR2 YFSETQ. V gave up 0 bases and J gave up 0 bases, with 15 bases separating them. The CDR3 is 17 amino acids. CDR3 region: CASSLGSIALMNTEAFF. CDR3 coding DNA: TGCGCCAGCAGCTTGGGGTCCATAGCCCTCATGAACACTGAAGCTTTCTTT.

The V and J genes are TRBV7-9 and TRBJ1-6, with D unresolved. The CDR3 consists of 13 residues. From germline, CDR1 is SEHNR and CDR2 FQNEAQ (reference sequence). Deletions cut 4 bases from V and 7 bases from J, with 8 bases between. DNA for the CDR3: TGTGCCAGCAGCTCCGGGAGGAATTCACCCCTCCACTTT. Its translation is CASSSGRNSPLHF.

The chain uses TRBV6-4 and TRBJ2-3, with 10 nucleotides matching TRBD2. The CDR3 covers 15 residues. Germline loops: CDR1 MRHNA, CDR2 SNTAGT. V lost 4 bases to trimming and J lost 4 bases; unmatched junction nucleotides: 5. Here the CDR3 reads CASSVSGGAADTQYF. CDR3 DNA sequence: TGTGCCAGCAGTGTGAGCGGGGGGGCAGCAGATACGCAGTATTTT.

The V call is TRBV5-1, the J call TRBJ2-7, with TRBD1 matching over 7 bases. From germline, CDR1 is SGHRS and CDR2 YFSETQ. The CDR3 contains 15 residues. Germline trimming cut 4 bases from V and 1 base from J; bases unmatched to any gene: 8. CDR3 protein: CASSPLDRTSYEQYF. The DNA of the CDR3 is TGCGCCAGCAGCCCGCTGGACAGGACTTCCTACGAGCAGTACTTC.

This clone was observed a handful of times. The CDR3 nucleotides read TGTGCCAGCAGTGAAGCGCGGGGAGCCATCTATGGCTACACCTTC. This gives the protein CASSEARGAIYGYTF. V usage is TRBV6-1 and J usage is TRBJ1-2; D is undetermined. Trimming stripped 0 bases from V and 4 bases from J, with 12 bases between. This CDR3 is built from 15 residues. Germline values: CDR1 MNHNS, CDR2 SASEGT.

The V gene is TRBV6-5, the J gene TRBJ2-2, with D perhaps TRBD2 (5 bases). With 0 bases removed from V and 1 base from J, the gap between germline ends came to 6 bases. The CDR3 is made up of 15 amino acids. CDR1 and CDR2 (germline): MNHEY, SVGAGI. CDR3 nucleotides: TGTGCCAGCAGTTACTCAGGGAGGAACACCGGGGAGCTGTTTTTT. It encodes CASSYSGRNTGELFF.

The chain has TRBV7-8 and TRBJ2-7, with 7 bases lining up with TRBD1. The CDR3 extends over 15 amino acids. The germline gives CDR1 SGHVS, CDR2 FQNEAQ. Losses at the gene ends were 4 bases for V and 5 bases for J; bases not matched to a gene: 11. The CDR3 loop reads CASSSTGMMRDEQYV. The DNA for the CDR3 is TGTGCCAGCAGCTCGACAGGGATGATGAGGGACGAGCAGTACGTC.

This clone appeared once. V gene TRBV7-3 combines with J gene TRBJ2-1; 8 bases fit TRBD2. Germline lookup yields CDR1 SGHTA and CDR2 FQGTGA. This CDR3 is built from 14 residues. V dropped 1 base and J dropped 7; count of bases not matched to a gene: 3. Here the CDR3 reads CASSLNSGGNEQFF. For the CDR3, the DNA is TGTGCCAGCAGCTTAAACTCGGGGGGGAATGAGCAGTTCTTC.

The gene calls are TRBV19 and TRBJ1-5, with D perhaps TRBD1 (5 bases). CDR1 and CDR2 (germline): LNHDA, SQIVND (reference sequence). V lost 3 bases to trimming and J lost 5 bases, with 11 bases between them. CDR3 length: 14 residues. The CDR3, as DNA: TGTGCCAGTAGTATCTTAGGGGTCTATCAGCCCCAGCATTTT. It is translated as CASSILGVYQPQHF.

The gene calls are TRBV28 and TRBJ2-1, with TRBD2 matching 10 bases. The CDR3 extends over 13 amino acids. V gave up 10 bases and J gave up 5 bases; unmatched junction bases: 5. Per germline, CDR1 MDHEN and CDR2 SYDVKM. CDR3 residues: CATKREGDNEQFF. The CDR3 DNA sequence: TGTGCCACCAAGCGGGAGGGGGACAATGAGCAGTTCTTC.

The J gene is TRBJ1-5, the V gene TRBV20-1; no clear D. The germline CDR1 and CDR2 sequences are DFQATT and SNEGSKA (reference sequence). The length of the CDR3 is 14 residues. The V end was cut by 3 bases, the J end by 3 bases, with 12 bases between. CDR3 sequence reads: CSASNLLDNQPQHF. The CDR3 DNA reads TGCAGTGCTAGTAACCTCTTAGACAATCAGCCCCAGCATTTT.

This clone was seen a single time. The rearrangement links TRBV27 to TRBJ2-3; possibly TRBD2 for D (7 bases). This CDR3 has 14 residues. Trimming pared 6 bases from V and 6 bases from J, leaving 16 bases between. Germline CDR1 and CDR2: MNHEY and SMNVEV (reference sequence). In nucleotides, the CDR3 is TGTGCCAGCAGACGACCCGGGGGGCTCGATACGCAGTATTTT. Translating it yields CASRRPGGLDTQYF.

The gene calls are TRBV5-6 and TRBJ2-2, with D maybe TRBD2 (6 bases). The CDR3 sequence is 14 residues long. Germline V gene sequence: CDR1 SGHDT, CDR2 YYEEEE. V was cut by 2 bases and J by 4 bases, with 9 bases left in between. The CDR3 protein is CASSFWGGTGELFF. The CDR3 coding sequence is TGTGCCAGCAGCTTCTGGGGAGGCACCGGGGAGCTGTTTTTT.

The chain links TRBV5-8 to TRBJ1-6, with 9 bases aligning to TRBD1. Germline CDR1 and CDR2: SGHTS and YDEGEE. Trimming at V came to 3 bases and at J to 8 bases, leaving 6 bases not matched to a gene. The CDR3 runs to 15 residues. Written as DNA, the CDR3 is TGTGCCAGCAGCTGGGCGGGACAGGGTTATTCACCCCTCCACTTT. The encoded protein is CASSWAGQGYSPLHF.

A word on this clone: Other nucleotide sequences from this sample produce the same CDR3. The chain joins TRBV9 to TRBJ1-6; D not resolved. Trimming cost V 2 bases and J 7 bases, with 13 bases left between them. In germline, CDR1 is SGDLS, CDR2 YYNGEE. The CDR3 length is 15 residues. CDR3 sequence reads: CASSVAGSLNSPLHF. The CDR3 DNA reads TGTGCCAGCAGCGTTGCGGGCTCCCTCAATTCACCCCTCCACTTT.

V usage is TRBV29-1 and J usage is TRBJ1-1; D gene uncertain. CDR1 SQVTM and CDR2 ANQGSEA come from the germline V gene. This CDR3 has 13 residues. Trimming pared 5 bases from V and 0 bases from J, leaving 10 bases between. The CDR3 nucleotides are TGCAGCGTTCATTTCGGGATGAACACTGAAGCTTTCTTT. Residues: CSVHFGMNTEAFF. The variable domain in full, completed from reference TRBV29-1 and TRBJ1-1, reads SAVISQKPSRDICQRGTSLTIQCQVDSQVTMMFWYRQQPGQSLTLIATANQGSEATYESGFVIDKFPISRPNLTFSTLTVSNMSPEDSSIYLCSVHFGMNTEAFFGQGTRLTVV.

This rearrangement joins TRBV9 to TRBJ2-3, with 10 bases that match TRBD2. This CDR3 has 15 amino acids. The trim removed 4 bases at V and 3 bases at J, leaving 5 bases unmatched. The V gene's germline CDR1 is SGDLS and CDR2 YYNGEE. CDR3 loop: CASSQTSGLTDTQYF. The CDR3 region has the DNA TGTGCCAGCAGCCAGACTAGCGGGCTGACAGATACGCAGTATTTT. Combining the CDR3 with reference TRBV9 and TRBJ2-3 gives the whole variable domain DSGVTQTPKHLITATGQRVTLRCSPRSGDLSVYWYQQSLDQGLQFLIQYYNGEERAKGNILERFSAQQFPDLHSELNLSSLELGDSALYFCASSQTSGLTDTQYFGPGTRLTVL.

This chain links TRBV2 with TRBJ2-1; D not resolved. V was trimmed by 1 base and J by 9 bases, leaving 7 bases between them. The CDR3 covers 12 residues. Germline lookup yields CDR1 SNHLY and CDR2 FYNNEI. CDR3: CASSEDSGEQFF. The DNA for the CDR3 is TGTGCCAGCAGTGAAGATTCAGGTGAGCAGTTCTTC.

The gene calls are TRBV5-5 and TRBJ1-1, with a possible D match to TRBD1 (5 bases). CDR1 and CDR2 (germline): SGHKS, YYEKEE (reference sequence). Trimming cost V 1 base and J 8 bases, with 12 bases left between them. This CDR3 has 13 residues. CDR3 residues: CASSLSGYQEAFF. The CDR3 coding sequence is TGTGCCAGCAGCTTGTCAGGGTACCAAGAAGCTTTCTTT. Filled out from reference TRBV5-5 and TRBJ1-1, the complete variable domain reads DAGVTQSPTHLIKTRGQQVTLRCSPISGHKSVSWYQQVLGQGPQFIFQYYEKEERGRGNFPDRFSARQFPNYSSELNVNALLLGDSALYLCASSLSGYQEAFFGQGTRLTVV.

The J gene is TRBJ1-2, the V gene TRBV5-6; TRBD1 might be the D (6 bases). CDR1 is SGHDT and CDR2 is YYEEEE in the germline V gene. CDR3 length equals 14 residues. Between the trimmed V and J ends, which lost 0 bases and 2 bases, there was a span of 8 bases. CDR3 loop: CASSLAGQNYGYTF. The CDR3 DNA reads TGTGCCAGCAGCTTGGCTGGACAGAACTATGGCTACACCTTC.

The V gene is TRBV6-6, the J gene TRBJ2-7; tentative D call: TRBD2 (6 bases). This CDR3 has 15 residues. Trimming removed 7 bases from V and 4 bases from J, with 20 bases in between. Germline CDR1 is MNHNY and CDR2 is SVGAGI (reference sequence). The CDR3 region has the DNA TGTGCCAGCATCGGACCCGGGACTTCCCCGTACGAGCAGTACTTC. Translation: CASIGPGTSPYEQYF.

A word on this clone: The limits of the CDR3 on the DNA are not certain, so only TCRdb's listed CDR3 is given. The chain uses TRBV27 and TRBJ2-1; the D call TRBD2 from the table was never checked on the DNA. A total of 12 residues make up the CDR3, ends included. Germline loops: CDR1 MNHEY, CDR2 SMNVEV (reference sequence). This CDR3 reads CASSFASGIPFF.

The chain is built from TRBV3-1 (or the pseudogene TRBV3-2) and TRBJ2-1, with D perhaps TRBD2 (6 bases). Per germline, CDR1 LGHDT and CDR2 YNNKEL (reference sequence). V was clipped by 3 bases and J by 6 bases, with 15 bases between them. This CDR3 region has 15 residues. As DNA, the CDR3 is TGTGCCAGCAGCCATCCCCGTGATAGCGGCAATGAGCAGTTCTTC. Its protein product is CASSHPRDSGNEQFF.